One and the same sample provided the 27 T cell receptor beta chains below, sequenced in a study of radiotherapy plus CTLA-4 blockade in lung cancer. Clones were read by immunoSEQ multiplex PCR, and TCRdb kept only the in-frame ones, dropping some. The profile shows some 90,000 clones, roughly four fifths of them singletons. Sample: peripheral blood, taken from a patient treated with radiotherapy plus ipilimumab. The receptors derive from a human donor with non-small cell lung cancer who had stable disease on radiotherapy plus ipilimumab.

For the CDR3, the DNA is TGTGCCACCAGCAGAACTACCGGGACAGGGGTTGAAAAACTGTTTTTT. Amino acids: CATSRTTGTGVEKLFF. The chain combines TRBV15 with TRBJ1-4; 10 bases map to TRBD1. Looked up from germline, CDR1 is LNHNV and CDR2 is YYDKDF (reference sequence). This CDR3 comprises 16 residues. The junction had 7 bases not matched to a gene; V was cut back by 2 bases and J by 7 bases.

The genes are TRBV7-9 and TRBJ1-5; TRBD1 aligns across 7 bases. Trimming removed 5 bases from V and 2 bases from J; junction bases left unmatched: 6. This CDR3 comprises 15 residues. Germline CDR1 SEHNR, CDR2 FQNEAQ (reference sequence). As DNA, the CDR3 is TGTGCCAGCAGCCATGACAGGGTGGGCAATCAGCCCCAGCATTTT. It yields the protein CASSHDRVGNQPQHF.

The V and J genes are TRBV7-9 and TRBJ2-1; the match to TRBD1 covers 8 bases. The germline gives CDR1 SEHNR, CDR2 FQNEAQ (reference sequence). This CDR3 spans 15 amino acids. V shed 5 bases, J shed 1 base, and the junction held 4 bases outside the gene matches. This chain's CDR3 is CASSPQGVSYNEQFF. The CDR3 DNA is TGTGCCAGCAGCCCACAGGGGGTGTCCTACAATGAGCAGTTCTTC. Complete variable domain (other parts from reference TRBV7-9 and TRBJ2-1): DTGVSQNPRHKITKRGQNVTFRCDPISEHNRLYWYRQTLGQGPEFLTYFQNEAQLEKSRLLSDRFSAERPKGSFSTLEIQRTEQGDSAMYLCASSPQGVSYNEQFFGPGTRLTVL.

The gene calls are TRBV28 and TRBJ1-1; D remains unclear. This CDR3 region has 13 residues. Germline V gene lookup returns CDR1 MDHEN and CDR2 SYDVKM. The V gene lost 2 bases and the J gene lost 2 bases, with 6 bases spanning the gap. CDR3 loop: CASSLPFNTEAFF. The CDR3 bases are TGTGCCAGCAGTTTACCCTTTAACACTGAAGCTTTCTTT.

This clone was seen once. The chain is built from TRBV7-8 and TRBJ2-2; 7 positions match TRBD1. Germline values: CDR1 SGHVS, CDR2 FQNEAQ. The CDR3 is 18 residues long. V shed 0 bases, J shed 0 bases, and the junction held 7 bases outside the gene matches. The CDR3 spells CASSLAVVRGTNTGELFF. CDR3 nucleotides: TGTGCCAGCAGCTTAGCGGTAGTCAGGGGGACGAACACCGGGGAGCTGTTTTTT.

V gene TRBV9 combines with J gene TRBJ2-2, with D maybe TRBD1 (6 bases). The CDR3 runs 17 residues. V gave up 0 bases and J gave up 2 bases, with 14 bases separating them. From germline, CDR1 is SGDLS and CDR2 YYNGEE. CDR3 region: CASSVAGPGHNTGELFF. CDR3 nucleotides: TGTGCCAGCAGCGTAGCGGGCCCGGGACACAACACCGGGGAGCTGTTTTTT.

The gene calls are TRBV29-1 and TRBJ2-3; D uncertain. The V and J ends lost 2 bases and 6 bases respectively, with 9 bases between them. The CDR3 contains 12 residues. Germline CDR1 reads SQVTM; CDR2 reads ANQGSEA. The CDR3 DNA sequence: TGCAGCGTTGAACCCAGGTTTGATACGCAGTATTTT. Residues: CSVEPRFDTQYF.

The chain uses TRBV30 and TRBJ2-3, with a weak D call TRBD1 (5 bases). The length of the CDR3 is 13 residues. Germline loops: CDR1 GTSNPN, CDR2 SVGIG (reference sequence). The V gene lost 4 bases and the J gene lost 5 bases, with 13 bases spanning the gap. CDR3 nucleotide sequence: TGTGCCTGGACACAGAGAAGGGGAGATACGCAGTATTTT. This gives the protein CAWTQRRGDTQYF.

The rearrangement joins TRBV14 to TRBJ1-6; D gene unclear. Germline-derived CDR1 and CDR2 are SGHDN and FVKESK. V lost 0 bases to trimming and J lost 9 bases, with 6 bases between them. The CDR3 consists of 13 residues. The CDR3 DNA reads TGTGCCAGCAGCCAAGACATCTTTTCACCCCTCCACTTT. This encodes CASSQDIFSPLHF.

The chain combines TRBV5-1 with TRBJ1-4; 9 positions match TRBD1. The CDR3 spans 14 residues. Germline V CDR1 and CDR2: SGHRS, YFSETQ. V was clipped by 5 bases and J by 6 bases; unmatched bases: 5. CDR3 in amino acids: CASRTTGGYEKLFF. The CDR3, as DNA: TGCGCCAGCAGAACGACAGGGGGTTATGAAAAACTGTTTTTT.

This chain uses TRBV9 with TRBJ2-2; D gene uncertain. The germline V and J ends were trimmed by 3 bases and 7 bases, with 13 bases remaining between them. Looked up from germline, CDR1 is SGDLS and CDR2 is YYNGEE. The CDR3 has 14 residues. The CDR3 sequence: CASSGGPQYGELFF. In nucleotides, the CDR3 is TGTGCCAGCAGCGGAGGCCCCCAATACGGGGAGCTGTTTTTT.

This clone was counted a few times. The junction departs from the called germline gene at one end, perhaps through a read error. The chain employs TRBV28 and TRBJ1-6; possibly TRBD1 for D (6 bases). Germline loops: CDR1 MDHEN, CDR2 SYDVKM. This CDR3 has 12 residues. The CDR3 is CASSPLRGPLTF. CDR3 coding DNA: TGTGCCAGCAGTCCCCTCCGGGGGCCCCTTACTTTT. The full variable domain, its missing parts supplied by reference TRBV28 and TRBJ1-6, is DVKVTQSSRYLVKRTGEKVFLECVQDMDHENMFWYRQDPGLGLRLIYFSYDVKMKEKGDIPEGYSVSREKKERFSLILESASTNQTSMYLCASSPLRGPLTFGNGTRLTVT.

The rearrangement joins TRBV7-9 to TRBJ2-5; 7 positions agree with TRBD1. Germline assignment: CDR1 SEHNR and CDR2 FQNEAQ (reference sequence). The CDR3 is 15 residues long. V lost 0 bases, J lost 5 bases, and 6 bases stayed unmatched. For the CDR3, the DNA is TGTGCCAGCAGCTTAGCGGCAGGGGGAAGTGAGACCCAGTACTTC. Translated, it gives CASSLAAGGSETQYF.

This clone rates as medium-sized. The chain has TRBV6-6 and TRBJ2-7; 9 positions match TRBD1. V lost 4 bases to trimming and J lost 4 bases; unmatched junction nucleotides: 11. Germline CDR1 reads MNHNY; CDR2 reads SVGAGI (reference sequence). CDR3 length equals 16 residues. The CDR3 coding sequence is TGTGCCAGCAGTTGGCTACGACAGGGGGTTGGGTACGAGCAGTACTTC. Protein: CASSWLRQGVGYEQYF.

This clone was observed a few times. This chain joins TRBV5-5 and TRBJ1-4; tentatively, D is TRBD1 (6 bases). This CDR3 has 14 residues. V was clipped by 1 base and J by 4 bases, with 8 bases between them. Germline lookup yields CDR1 SGHKS and CDR2 YYEKEE (reference sequence). The CDR3 DNA sequence: TGTGCCAGCAGCTTGTGGACAGTTAATGAAAAACTGTTTTTT. Translating it yields CASSLWTVNEKLFF. The full variable domain, in which reference TRBV5-5 and TRBJ1-4 provide the parts outside the CDR3, is DAGVTQSPTHLIKTRGQQVTLRCSPISGHKSVSWYQQVLGQGPQFIFQYYEKEERGRGNFPDRFSARQFPNYSSELNVNALLLGDSALYLCASSLWTVNEKLFFGSGTQLSVL.

The chain recombines TRBV7-9 with TRBJ1-1, with 7 bases fitting TRBD1. Germline CDR1 is SEHNR and CDR2 is FQNEAQ (reference sequence). Germline trimming cut 5 bases from V and 3 bases from J; bases unmatched to any gene: 3. The CDR3 spans 13 residues. The CDR3 sequence is CASSRGQYTEAFF. CDR3 DNA: TGTGCCAGCAGCCGGGGACAGTACACTGAAGCTTTCTTT.

The chain is built from TRBV7-7 and TRBJ2-2, with D possibly being TRBD1 (7 bases). V was pared by 5 bases and J by 7 bases, with 20 bases between. This CDR3 has 16 amino acids. From germline, CDR1 is SSHAT and CDR2 FNYEAQ (reference sequence). The CDR3 reads CASSRSRTGLSGELFF. The CDR3 coding sequence is TGTGCCAGCAGCCGATCCCGGACAGGACTAAGCGGGGAGCTGTTTTTT.

V usage is TRBV5-1 and J usage is TRBJ2-3, with no clear D. The CDR3 is 13 residues long. CDR1 is SGHRS, CDR2 YFSETQ, per germline. The ends were cut back, 3 bases at V and 6 bases at J, with 11 bases in the middle. In DNA form, the CDR3 reads TGCGCCAGCAGCTCCACCCCCGTGGATACGCAGTATTTT. Amino acid sequence: CASSSTPVDTQYF.

The chain combines TRBV11-2 with TRBJ2-1; 9 bases are shared with TRBD2. The V and J ends lost 4 bases and 3 bases, in that order; junction bases with no gene match: 7. This CDR3 is built from 16 residues. Germline V lookup: CDR1 SGHAT, CDR2 FQNNGV. The CDR3 coding sequence is TGTGCCAGCAGCTCGCATAGCGGGGGCCGCTACAATGAGCAGTTCTTC. As protein: CASSSHSGGRYNEQFF.

This sequence joins TRBV5-1 and TRBJ1-5; TRBD1 matches 7 bases. In germline, CDR1 is SGHRS, CDR2 YFSETQ. V lost 4 bases, J lost 5 bases, and 9 bases stayed unmatched. The CDR3 runs to 15 residues. The CDR3 reads CASSLTGTDHQPQHF. DNA for the CDR3: TGCGCCAGCAGCCTCACCGGGACAGACCATCAGCCCCAGCATTTT.

The chain has TRBV4-1 and TRBJ1-1, with no clear D. This CDR3 has 15 residues. With 3 bases removed from V and 2 bases from J, the gap between germline ends came to 13 bases. The germline V gene has CDR1 MGHRA and CDR2 YSYEKL. CDR3 loop: CASSQATDRNTEAFF. CDR3 DNA: TGCGCCAGCAGCCAGGCGACGGACCGAAACACTGAAGCTTTCTTT.

This clone has just one count. The rearrangement links TRBV30 to TRBJ2-5, with unresolved D. V lost 4 bases and J 2 bases, leaving 14 bases between the germline ends. Germline V CDR1 and CDR2: GTSNPN, SVGIG (reference sequence). There are 14 residues in the CDR3. The CDR3 DNA follows: TGTGCCTGGAACCCCGACTCCCATCAAGAGACCCAGTACTTC. Translating gives CAWNPDSHQETQYF.

The V call is TRBV19, the J call TRBJ2-2, with D tentatively TRBD1 (6 bases). CDR1 and CDR2 from the germline V gene are LNHDA and SQIVND (reference sequence). The CDR3 runs to 14 residues. For the CDR3, the DNA is TGTGCTGCTAACAGGGAGCTAAACACCGGGGAGCTGTTTTTT. Translation: CAANRELNTGELFF.

The V and J genes are TRBV13 and TRBJ1-2; D gene unclear. From germline, CDR1 is PRHDT and CDR2 FYEKMQ (reference sequence). This CDR3 comprises 15 residues. Trimming left V 0 bases short and J 3 bases short, with 11 bases between. CDR3 amino acids: CASSLGGAYYYGYTF. The CDR3 region has the DNA TGTGCCAGCAGCTTAGGGGGCGCTTATTACTATGGCTACACCTTC.

V and J are TRBV9 and TRBJ1-3; the match to TRBD1 covers 8 bases. The CDR3 has 14 residues. V was clipped by 4 bases and J by 4 bases; unmatched bases: 4. Germline CDR1 and CDR2: SGDLS and YYNGEE. CDR3: CASSIGTGGNTIYF. For the CDR3, the DNA is TGTGCCAGCAGCATCGGGACAGGAGGAAACACCATATATTTT.

CDR3 in amino acids: CASSRGSLAASNEQFF. Written as DNA, the CDR3 is TGCGCCAGCAGCAGGGGTTCACTAGCGGCCTCTAATGAGCAGTTCTTC. This chain connects TRBV5-1 to TRBJ2-1, with TRBD2 matching 8 bases. The CDR3 extends over 16 amino acids. Germline assignment: CDR1 SGHRS and CDR2 YFSETQ. The ends lost 4 bases at V and 7 bases at J; junction bases unmatched: 13.

The V call is TRBV28, the J call TRBJ2-7, with 7 bases fitting TRBD1. The CDR3 runs 15 residues. CDR1 is MDHEN, CDR2 SYDVKM, per germline. After removal of 5 bases from V and 6 bases from J, the junction contained 13 bases not matched to a gene. The CDR3 DNA reads as TGTGCCAGCAGTCCCCAGCTAAACAGGGGCGGCGAGCAGTACTTC. This translates into CASSPQLNRGGEQYF.